This record concerns one T cell receptor (beta chain) sequence. The antigen is unknown. This specimen belongs to a study of CXCR3-negative and CXCR3-positive naive CD8 T cells. Study-level results: Much lower diversity was found in memory CD8+ cells, while both naive subsets had comparably high diversity.

Researchers prepared the TRB cDNA libraries using 5' RACE with UMI labels. TCRdb derives one entry per CDR3 protein from the 5' RACE reads, leaving out DNA. The repertoire table contains approximately 88,000 distinct CDR3 sequences. The specimen sequenced was naive CXCR3- CD8+ T cells from blood. Subset noted: CD45RO-CCR7+CD27+CD95- naive CD8+ T cells lacking CXCR3 (TNR3-). This clonotype was obtained from a human donor in good health. Some clones in this sample may be carry-over from other donors' samples.

The chain's CDR3 is CASSSSGTAYSGNTIYF. The chain joins TRBV7-6 to TRBJ1-3. CDR3 size: 17 residues. From germline, CDR1 is SGHVS and CDR2 FNYEAQ.